The 25 T cell receptor beta chains in this list originate from one sample, sequenced in a study of human T cells and chemical hapten exposure (dated by TCRdb to the early 2020s). Library prep was done by RACE. The listed sequencing device is NextSeq 500. TCRdb reran the public reads through fastp at Q25 and MiXCR, keeping productive beta chains. Each record represents a unique CDR3 protein, reported with the most common genes and DNA among its rows. The table for this sample lists more than 85,000 distinct CDR3 sequences; 9% to 9.5% of them were counted only once. The ten largest clones take up 3.1% of the sample. In the paper's terms, the time point label means: patch test 2, 6 weeks after DPC sensitization. The treatment or condition label here, explained by the study, means: therapeutic diphenylcyclopropenone sensitization with weekly scalp DPC. The material was whole blood, obtained in connection with sensitization to the hapten diphenylcyclopropenone (DPC). The source is a woman in her thirties or forties with alopecia areata. Some clones in this sample may be carry-over from other donors' samples.

V usage is TRBV6-6 and J usage is TRBJ1-2; TRBD1 agrees at 9 bases. The germline CDR1 and CDR2 sequences are MNHNY and SVGAGI (reference sequence). The CDR3 length is 15 residues. The V gene end was trimmed by 6 bases and the J gene end by 8 bases; junction bases not matched to a gene: 13. The CDR3 spells CASSPPGTGIGGYTF. In nucleotides, the CDR3 is TGTGCCAGCAGCCCCCCGGGGACAGGGATTGGCGGCTACACCTTC.

Many counts were recorded for this clonotype. CDR3 in amino acids: CAIRPPEGNSPLHF. For the CDR3, the DNA is TGTGCCATCAGGCCACCCGAGGGCAATTCACCCCTCCACTTT. J is TRBJ1-6 and V is TRBV10-3; D not certain. This CDR3 spans 14 amino acids. V was cut by 6 bases and J by 7 bases, with 13 bases left in between. Germline assignment: CDR1 ENHRY and CDR2 SYGVKD.

Ten or more counts support this clonotype. The chain employs TRBV7-2 and TRBJ2-7; D ambiguous. Trimming took off 5 bases at V and 0 bases at J, with 5 bases between the two ends. CDR3 length: 12 residues. Germline assignment: CDR1 SGHTA and CDR2 FQGNSA. CDR3: CASSPPSYEQYF. The CDR3 DNA follows: TGTGCCAGCAGCCCCCCCTCCTACGAGCAGTACTTC.

This clonotype has at least ten counts. The chain has TRBV4-2 and TRBJ2-1, with a tentative D call TRBD1 (5 bases). V lost 0 bases, J lost 6 bases, and 9 bases lay in between. CDR3 length: 14 residues. Germline-derived CDR1 and CDR2 are LGHNA and YNFKEQ. CDR3 residues: CASSQEGVTNEQFF. As DNA, the CDR3 is TGTGCCAGCAGCCAAGAAGGGGTTACCAATGAGCAGTTCTTC.

This clonotype was recorded many times. The chain uses TRBV10-3 and TRBJ2-7; weak D call: TRBD2 (6 bases). Germline values: CDR1 ENHRY, CDR2 SYGVKD. The V end was cut by 8 bases, the J end by 3 bases, with 8 bases between. CDR3 length: 11 amino acids. The CDR3 loop reads CAIAGIYEQYF. The CDR3 bases are TGTGCCATCGCGGGGATCTACGAGCAGTACTTC.

This clonotype was seen at least ten times. The V gene is TRBV4-2, the J gene TRBJ1-1, with D unresolved. Trimming took 0 bases from V and 1 from J, leaving 9 bases between them. CDR3 length equals 15 residues. From germline, CDR1 is LGHNA and CDR2 YNFKEQ. CDR3 loop: CASSQDPRANTEAFF. The DNA for the CDR3 is TGTGCCAGCAGCCAAGATCCCCGGGCGAACACTGAAGCTTTCTTT.

Many counts were recorded for this clonotype. The chain joins TRBV12-3 or TRBV12-4 to TRBJ1-5; possible D gene TRBD1, 6 bases. This CDR3 is built from 15 residues. V was trimmed by 6 bases and J by 3 bases, leaving 15 bases between them. CDR3 sequence reads: CASRGPGGPNQPQHF. As DNA, the CDR3 is TGTGCCAGCAGGGGGCCGGGGGGCCCCAATCAGCCCCAGCATTTT.

This clonotype appeared many times. The chain joins TRBV11-2 to TRBJ1-4; D is undetermined. Germline CDR1 reads SGHAT; CDR2 reads FQNNGV. Trimming shortened V by 5 bases and J by 10 bases, and 14 bases separated the two germline ends. The CDR3 covers 13 residues. The CDR3 here is CASSLAERSKLFF. DNA of the CDR3: TGTGCCAGCAGCCTAGCGGAGCGGTCAAAACTGTTTTTT.

There are many counts of this clonotype. The chain couples TRBV7-2 to TRBJ2-1; no firm D call. Between the trimmed V and J ends, which lost 1 base and 7 bases, there was a span of 5 bases. Germline V gives CDR1 SGHTA, CDR2 FQGNSA. The CDR3 spans 12 residues. CDR3 protein: CASSLGWNEQFF. The CDR3 DNA reads as TGTGCCAGCAGCTTAGGGTGGAATGAGCAGTTCTTC.

In the case of this clonotype: Possible read error: a much larger clone is one base away. V gene TRBV7-9 combines with J gene TRBJ1-2, with D perhaps matching TRBD1 (6 bases). Germline V lookup: CDR1 SEHNR, CDR2 FQNEAQ (reference sequence). Trimming stripped 5 bases from V and 0 bases from J, with 16 bases between. The length of the CDR3 is 16 residues. This CDR3 reads CASSILSGVANYGYTF. Written as DNA, the CDR3 is TGTGCCAGCAGCATTCTGTCAGGGGTAGCTAACTATGGCTACACCTTC.

The chain joins TRBV28 to TRBJ2-1; D unclear. CDR3 length equals 10 residues. The germline CDR1 and CDR2 sequences are MDHEN and SYDVKM. The CDR3 is CAYRPYEQFF. CDR3 nucleotide sequence: TGTGCTTATCGGCCGTACGAGCAGTTCTTC.

The chain joins TRBV28 to TRBJ2-3, with 9 bases identical to TRBD2. V was pared by 3 bases and J by 4 bases, with 14 bases of the junction left unmatched. The germline gives CDR1 MDHEN, CDR2 SYDVKM. The CDR3 contains 18 residues. The CDR3 reads CASSFPLTSGRWADTQYF. The CDR3 region has the DNA TGTGCCAGCAGTTTCCCCTTGACTAGCGGTCGTTGGGCAGATACGCAGTATTTT.

This clonotype was observed many times. The chain carries TRBV27 and TRBJ2-7; weak D call: TRBD1 (6 bases). CDR1 and CDR2 (germline): MNHEY, SMNVEV (reference sequence). The V and J ends lost 0 bases and 0 bases respectively, with 6 bases between them. The CDR3 sequence is 14 residues long. The CDR3 bases are TGTGCCAGCAGTTTATCAGGGGGCTCCTACGAGCAGTACTTC. This gives the protein CASSLSGGSYEQYF.

The chain couples TRBV27 to TRBJ1-2, with 9 bases that match TRBD1. CDR3 length equals 15 residues. With 4 bases clipped from V and 4 bases from J, the junction kept 7 bases outside the gene matches. The germline V gene encodes CDR1 MNHEY and CDR2 SMNVEV (reference sequence). The CDR3 sequence: CASSSQGARVYGYTF. CDR3 DNA sequence: TGTGCCAGCAGTTCACAGGGGGCCCGTGTCTATGGCTACACCTTC.

The chain links TRBV20-1 to TRBJ2-5; D gene ambiguous. Germline assignment: CDR1 DFQATT and CDR2 SNEGSKA (reference sequence). The V gene lost 0 bases and the J gene lost 2 bases, with 13 bases spanning the gap. The CDR3 covers 15 residues. CDR3: CSARDPFYEQETQYF. CDR3 DNA sequence: TGCAGTGCTAGAGATCCTTTTTACGAGCAAGAGACCCAGTACTTC.

The genes are TRBV6-1 and TRBJ1-1; D call uncertain. Germline CDR1 MNHNS, CDR2 SASEGT. V was pared by 5 bases and J by 0 bases, with 10 bases between. The CDR3 consists of 14 residues. The CDR3 loop is CASSREFMNTEAFF. The CDR3 DNA follows: TGTGCCAGCAGTCGAGAGTTCATGAACACTGAAGCTTTCTTT.

This chain links TRBV11-2 with TRBJ2-3, with 7 positions matching TRBD1. The trim removed 6 bases at V and 5 bases at J, leaving 14 bases unmatched. CDR3 size: 16 residues. Germline assignment: CDR1 SGHAT and CDR2 FQNNGV. CDR3 loop: CASRSKDREFIDTQYF. The CDR3 nucleotides read TGTGCCAGCAGATCCAAAGACAGGGAATTTATAGATACGCAGTATTTT.

This clonotype was counted at least ten times. The CDR3 DNA reads TGTGCCAGCAGCTACCCGGACAGGGGAAGTGAGCAGTTCTTC. Translated: CASSYPDRGSEQFF. The V call is TRBV11-2, the J call TRBJ2-1; 9 nucleotides agree with TRBD1. CDR1 and CDR2 (germline): SGHAT, FQNNGV. The V and J ends lost 4 bases and 9 bases, in that order; junction bases with no gene match: 7. This CDR3 spans 14 amino acids.

This clonotype was picked up a small number of times. The chain combines TRBV7-7 with TRBJ1-2, with D unclear. Looked up from germline, CDR1 is SSHAT and CDR2 is FNYEAQ (reference sequence). V was trimmed by 5 bases and J by 7 bases, leaving 14 bases between them. This CDR3 comprises 13 residues. CDR3 region: CASSPGPGRGYTF. CDR3 bases: TGTGCCAGCAGCCCGGGCCCAGGTCGTGGCTACACCTTC.

This clonotype was detected ten times or more. The chain uses TRBV27 and TRBJ1-5; 9 bases align to TRBD1. Germline CDR1 reads MNHEY; CDR2 reads SMNVEV (reference sequence). This CDR3 region has 16 residues. With 2 bases clipped from V and 1 base from J, the junction kept 3 bases outside the gene matches. CDR3 sequence: CASSLQGQGSNQPQHF. CDR3 DNA sequence: TGTGCCAGCAGTTTACAGGGACAGGGCAGCAATCAGCCCCAGCATTTT.

A few counts support this clonotype. The chain combines TRBV20-1 with TRBJ2-4; perhaps TRBD1 as D (5 bases). CDR3 length: 12 residues. Trimming took off 5 bases at V and 8 bases at J, with 13 bases between the two ends. CDR1 and CDR2 from the germline V gene are DFQATT and SNEGSKA (reference sequence). CDR3 sequence reads: CSARDLRDIQYF. The DNA of the CDR3 is TGCAGTGCTCGTGACCTCAGGGACATTCAGTACTTC.

This clonotype was recorded a few times. The chain employs TRBV10-3 and TRBJ2-7, with 7 bases aligning to TRBD2. V shed 7 bases, J shed 7 bases, and the junction held 10 bases outside the gene matches. The CDR3 has 13 residues. Germline V gene sequence: CDR1 ENHRY, CDR2 SYGVKD. The CDR3 here is CAITPAGGGEQYF. In nucleotides, the CDR3 is TGTGCCATCACCCCCGCTGGGGGGGGTGAGCAGTACTTC.

Regarding this clonotype: A read error is possible here, since a much larger clone lies one base away. Lacking the conserved final phenylalanine or tryptophan, this CDR3 likely reflects a read error. CDR3 residues: CASSLEVSYGYTS. The DNA for the CDR3 is TGTGCCAGCAGCTTAGAGGTTTCCTATGGCTACACCTCC. The rearrangement links TRBV7-2 to TRBJ1-2, with unresolved D. The length of the CDR3 is 13 residues. V was shortened by 1 base and J by 4 bases, with 7 bases between the two germline ends. Germline V gives CDR1 SGHTA, CDR2 FQGNSA.

This clonotype was counted between two and nine times. Here the CDR3 DNA reads TGTGCCAGCAGCCCAGTGGGGGGCCCGAACACCGGGGAGCTGTTTTTT. It yields the protein CASSPVGGPNTGELFF. The chain carries TRBV13 and TRBJ2-2; D is perhaps TRBD1 or TRBD2 (6 bases each). Between the trimmed V and J ends, which lost 5 bases and 0 bases, there was a span of 13 bases. Germline loops: CDR1 PRHDT, CDR2 FYEKMQ (reference sequence). This CDR3 contains 16 residues. The full variable domain, its missing parts supplied by reference TRBV13 and TRBJ2-2, is AAGVIQSPRHLIKEKRETATLKCYPIPRHDTVYWYQQGPGQDPQFLISFYEKMQSDKGSIPDRFSAQQFSDYHSELNMSSLELGDSALYFCASSPVGGPNTGELFFGEGSRLTVL.

This clonotype was seen more than once but under ten times. V and J are TRBV18 and TRBJ2-5, with TRBD2 matching over 8 bases. The CDR3 contains 17 residues. Unmatched junction bases numbered 14, after V lost 3 bases and J lost 5 bases. Per germline, CDR1 KGHSH and CDR2 LQKENI. CDR3 sequence (DNA): TGTGCCAGCTCACCGCCGGGACTAGGTGGGTCAGGCGAGACCCAGTACTTC. This gives the protein CASSPPGLGGSGETQYF. The full variable domain, with the rest looked up from reference TRBV18 and TRBJ2-5, is NAGVMQNPRHLVRRRGQEARLRCSPMKGHSHVYWYRQLPEEGLKFMVYLQKENIIDESGMPKERFSAEFPKEGPSILRIQQVVRGDSAAYFCASSPPGLGGSGETQYFGPGTRLLVL.